These T cell receptor beta chains were read from a single sample in a study of a mutant IDH1 vaccine in newly diagnosed glioma. Libraries were prepared by immunoSEQ multiplex PCR; TCRdb keeps only in-frame clonotypes and omits some of them. The sample has around 56,000 clones; about 81% are singletons. Their antigen targets remain unknown. Sequencing was performed on PBMCs, taken from a glioma patient whose treatment included an IDH1 peptide vaccine. All receptors derive from a woman in her forties with glioma. Some clones in this sample may be carry-over from other donors' samples. Both conserved end residues are part of each CDR3. The D gene is left open where the match is weak. Size tells how often a clone was seen (once, few, many) or the class of an expanded clone, and some rows leave it out.

TRBJ1-4 | TRBV6-4 | - | - | CASSPSRATNEKLFF
TRBJ2-1 | TRBV5-1 | - | TRBD2 | CASSLEASGGRYNEQFF
TRBJ1-1 | TRBV9 | - | - | CASSVGDTEAFF
TRBJ1-1 | TRBV7-2 | - | TRBD1 | CASSLQQGAGTEAFF
TRBJ2-2 | TRBV7-9 | - | - | CASSLSLGGELFF
TRBJ2-7 | TRBV10-2 | few | TRBD2 | CASSEPPAGAREQYF
TRBJ1-6 | TRBV7-9 | - | - | CASAVGTDSPLHF
TRBJ1-2 | TRBV30 | - | TRBD1 | CAWSPTWGRGDGYTF
TRBJ1-4 | TRBV2 | - | - | CASSVDGQGATNEKLFF
TRBJ2-5 | TRBV5-4 | - | TRBD2 | CASSSAGGRVETQYF
TRBJ2-2 | TRBV10-3 | few | - | CAITPTSTGELFF
TRBJ1-2 | TRBV4-1 | - | TRBD1 | CASSQVGTDNYGYTF
TRBJ2-2 | TRBV18 | - | - | CASSPVGGRELFF
TRBJ1-1 | TRBV5-4 | - | TRBD1 | CASSLGQAGDTEAFF
TRBJ2-1 | TRBV29-1 | - | - | CSVEGLAFGSYNEQFF
TRBJ2-7 | TRBV29-1 | once | TRBD1 | CSAKDRGRYEQYF
TRBJ1-2 | TRBV7-2 | once | - | CASSSYSAQGVAYTF
TRBJ2-7 | TRBV9 | - | - | CASSLAWRDGEQYF
TRBJ2-7 | TRBV2 | - | TRBD2 | CASSVPTSADEQYF
TRBJ1-1 | TRBV20-1 | few | - | CSAGLRAFF
TRBJ1-3 | TRBV6-5 | - | - | CASRPRTAGNTIYF
TRBJ2-7 | TRBV10-3 | - | - | CAISESQGTYEQYF
TRBJ1-4 | TRBV2 | - | - | CASSRAPNEKLFF
TRBJ2-7 | TRBV9 | - | - | CASSEGGIGYEQYF
TRBJ1-1 | TRBV7-3 | medium-sized | - | CASSLITTEAFF
TRBJ1-5 | TRBV6-5 | - | - | CASSSGQFTNQPQHF
TRBJ1-1 | TRBV5-1 | - | - | CASSSRESAPTNTEAFF
TRBJ1-2 | TRBV15 | few | - | CATSPGGLVYGYTF
TRBJ2-5 | TRBV6-6 | - | - | CASTLRDRRETQYF
TRBJ1-4 | TRBV10-3 | - | - | CAISKQDGEKLFF
TRBJ1-1 | TRBV30 | few | - | CAWRGLNTEAFF
TRBJ2-1 | TRBV6-1 | - | TRBD2 | CASSEVGGVWEQFF
TRBJ1-2 | TRBV10-3 | - | - | CAIVGDMLTMDYTF
TRBJ1-2 | TRBV2 | - | TRBD1 | CASRMTGGGYTF
TRBJ1-4 | TRBV9 | once | - | CASSAGRPGPEKLFF
TRBJ2-3 | TRBV5-4 | - | TRBD2 | CASSPAGVTDTQYF
TRBJ2-7 | TRBV5-1 | - | - | CASSLGGQARYEQYF
TRBJ2-3 | TRBV9 | - | - | CASSDRDTQYF
TRBJ1-5 | TRBV19 | - | - | CASTDMGTAAGPQHF
TRBJ1-5 | TRBV7-9 | - | - | CASSPPDSNQPQHF
TRBJ1-6 | TRBV29-1 | - | TRBD1 | CSVGTGADSPLHF
TRBJ2-7 | TRBV18 | - | - | CASSPSGGRTYEQYF
TRBJ1-1 | TRBV11-2 | - | - | CASSLWGEAFF
TRBJ2-1 | TRBV4-1 | - | TRBD2 | CASSPGLAGISEQFF